This TCR beta chain appears in the sequencing data of a study of blood T cell repertoires in COVID-19. Study-level information: The cDNA or gDNA used as material had been derived from T cells, B-cell-depleted T cells, or PBMCs.

Residents of 24 US areas, aged about 18 to 89 years, made up the participants. Researchers sorted participants into cohorts using their self-reported clinical history. From germline, CDR1 is MNHNS and CDR2 SASEGT. CDR3 length: 14 amino acids. V trimming: 2 bases; J trimming: 6 bases; junction bases outside the gene matches: 5. Per the study methods: The authors estimated nucleated cell counts from reference gene primer amplification. Sequencing was performed with immunoSEQ multiplex PCR; in TCRdb, only in-frame clones are kept and a portion is missing. That table gives V, J and clone size, and the DNA gave D and trimming. The sample has nearly 250,000 clones, 70% to 90% seen once.

The V gene is TRBV6-1, the J gene TRBJ1-2; TRBD1 aligns across 8 bases. The TCR was taken from a woman in her forties or fifties with acute COVID-19. The material sequenced was PBMCs or T cells enriched from blood (not recorded which). CDR3 coding DNA: TGTGCCAGCAGTGAAAATCAGGGGGCGGATGGCTACACCTTC. It is translated as CASSENQGADGYTF.